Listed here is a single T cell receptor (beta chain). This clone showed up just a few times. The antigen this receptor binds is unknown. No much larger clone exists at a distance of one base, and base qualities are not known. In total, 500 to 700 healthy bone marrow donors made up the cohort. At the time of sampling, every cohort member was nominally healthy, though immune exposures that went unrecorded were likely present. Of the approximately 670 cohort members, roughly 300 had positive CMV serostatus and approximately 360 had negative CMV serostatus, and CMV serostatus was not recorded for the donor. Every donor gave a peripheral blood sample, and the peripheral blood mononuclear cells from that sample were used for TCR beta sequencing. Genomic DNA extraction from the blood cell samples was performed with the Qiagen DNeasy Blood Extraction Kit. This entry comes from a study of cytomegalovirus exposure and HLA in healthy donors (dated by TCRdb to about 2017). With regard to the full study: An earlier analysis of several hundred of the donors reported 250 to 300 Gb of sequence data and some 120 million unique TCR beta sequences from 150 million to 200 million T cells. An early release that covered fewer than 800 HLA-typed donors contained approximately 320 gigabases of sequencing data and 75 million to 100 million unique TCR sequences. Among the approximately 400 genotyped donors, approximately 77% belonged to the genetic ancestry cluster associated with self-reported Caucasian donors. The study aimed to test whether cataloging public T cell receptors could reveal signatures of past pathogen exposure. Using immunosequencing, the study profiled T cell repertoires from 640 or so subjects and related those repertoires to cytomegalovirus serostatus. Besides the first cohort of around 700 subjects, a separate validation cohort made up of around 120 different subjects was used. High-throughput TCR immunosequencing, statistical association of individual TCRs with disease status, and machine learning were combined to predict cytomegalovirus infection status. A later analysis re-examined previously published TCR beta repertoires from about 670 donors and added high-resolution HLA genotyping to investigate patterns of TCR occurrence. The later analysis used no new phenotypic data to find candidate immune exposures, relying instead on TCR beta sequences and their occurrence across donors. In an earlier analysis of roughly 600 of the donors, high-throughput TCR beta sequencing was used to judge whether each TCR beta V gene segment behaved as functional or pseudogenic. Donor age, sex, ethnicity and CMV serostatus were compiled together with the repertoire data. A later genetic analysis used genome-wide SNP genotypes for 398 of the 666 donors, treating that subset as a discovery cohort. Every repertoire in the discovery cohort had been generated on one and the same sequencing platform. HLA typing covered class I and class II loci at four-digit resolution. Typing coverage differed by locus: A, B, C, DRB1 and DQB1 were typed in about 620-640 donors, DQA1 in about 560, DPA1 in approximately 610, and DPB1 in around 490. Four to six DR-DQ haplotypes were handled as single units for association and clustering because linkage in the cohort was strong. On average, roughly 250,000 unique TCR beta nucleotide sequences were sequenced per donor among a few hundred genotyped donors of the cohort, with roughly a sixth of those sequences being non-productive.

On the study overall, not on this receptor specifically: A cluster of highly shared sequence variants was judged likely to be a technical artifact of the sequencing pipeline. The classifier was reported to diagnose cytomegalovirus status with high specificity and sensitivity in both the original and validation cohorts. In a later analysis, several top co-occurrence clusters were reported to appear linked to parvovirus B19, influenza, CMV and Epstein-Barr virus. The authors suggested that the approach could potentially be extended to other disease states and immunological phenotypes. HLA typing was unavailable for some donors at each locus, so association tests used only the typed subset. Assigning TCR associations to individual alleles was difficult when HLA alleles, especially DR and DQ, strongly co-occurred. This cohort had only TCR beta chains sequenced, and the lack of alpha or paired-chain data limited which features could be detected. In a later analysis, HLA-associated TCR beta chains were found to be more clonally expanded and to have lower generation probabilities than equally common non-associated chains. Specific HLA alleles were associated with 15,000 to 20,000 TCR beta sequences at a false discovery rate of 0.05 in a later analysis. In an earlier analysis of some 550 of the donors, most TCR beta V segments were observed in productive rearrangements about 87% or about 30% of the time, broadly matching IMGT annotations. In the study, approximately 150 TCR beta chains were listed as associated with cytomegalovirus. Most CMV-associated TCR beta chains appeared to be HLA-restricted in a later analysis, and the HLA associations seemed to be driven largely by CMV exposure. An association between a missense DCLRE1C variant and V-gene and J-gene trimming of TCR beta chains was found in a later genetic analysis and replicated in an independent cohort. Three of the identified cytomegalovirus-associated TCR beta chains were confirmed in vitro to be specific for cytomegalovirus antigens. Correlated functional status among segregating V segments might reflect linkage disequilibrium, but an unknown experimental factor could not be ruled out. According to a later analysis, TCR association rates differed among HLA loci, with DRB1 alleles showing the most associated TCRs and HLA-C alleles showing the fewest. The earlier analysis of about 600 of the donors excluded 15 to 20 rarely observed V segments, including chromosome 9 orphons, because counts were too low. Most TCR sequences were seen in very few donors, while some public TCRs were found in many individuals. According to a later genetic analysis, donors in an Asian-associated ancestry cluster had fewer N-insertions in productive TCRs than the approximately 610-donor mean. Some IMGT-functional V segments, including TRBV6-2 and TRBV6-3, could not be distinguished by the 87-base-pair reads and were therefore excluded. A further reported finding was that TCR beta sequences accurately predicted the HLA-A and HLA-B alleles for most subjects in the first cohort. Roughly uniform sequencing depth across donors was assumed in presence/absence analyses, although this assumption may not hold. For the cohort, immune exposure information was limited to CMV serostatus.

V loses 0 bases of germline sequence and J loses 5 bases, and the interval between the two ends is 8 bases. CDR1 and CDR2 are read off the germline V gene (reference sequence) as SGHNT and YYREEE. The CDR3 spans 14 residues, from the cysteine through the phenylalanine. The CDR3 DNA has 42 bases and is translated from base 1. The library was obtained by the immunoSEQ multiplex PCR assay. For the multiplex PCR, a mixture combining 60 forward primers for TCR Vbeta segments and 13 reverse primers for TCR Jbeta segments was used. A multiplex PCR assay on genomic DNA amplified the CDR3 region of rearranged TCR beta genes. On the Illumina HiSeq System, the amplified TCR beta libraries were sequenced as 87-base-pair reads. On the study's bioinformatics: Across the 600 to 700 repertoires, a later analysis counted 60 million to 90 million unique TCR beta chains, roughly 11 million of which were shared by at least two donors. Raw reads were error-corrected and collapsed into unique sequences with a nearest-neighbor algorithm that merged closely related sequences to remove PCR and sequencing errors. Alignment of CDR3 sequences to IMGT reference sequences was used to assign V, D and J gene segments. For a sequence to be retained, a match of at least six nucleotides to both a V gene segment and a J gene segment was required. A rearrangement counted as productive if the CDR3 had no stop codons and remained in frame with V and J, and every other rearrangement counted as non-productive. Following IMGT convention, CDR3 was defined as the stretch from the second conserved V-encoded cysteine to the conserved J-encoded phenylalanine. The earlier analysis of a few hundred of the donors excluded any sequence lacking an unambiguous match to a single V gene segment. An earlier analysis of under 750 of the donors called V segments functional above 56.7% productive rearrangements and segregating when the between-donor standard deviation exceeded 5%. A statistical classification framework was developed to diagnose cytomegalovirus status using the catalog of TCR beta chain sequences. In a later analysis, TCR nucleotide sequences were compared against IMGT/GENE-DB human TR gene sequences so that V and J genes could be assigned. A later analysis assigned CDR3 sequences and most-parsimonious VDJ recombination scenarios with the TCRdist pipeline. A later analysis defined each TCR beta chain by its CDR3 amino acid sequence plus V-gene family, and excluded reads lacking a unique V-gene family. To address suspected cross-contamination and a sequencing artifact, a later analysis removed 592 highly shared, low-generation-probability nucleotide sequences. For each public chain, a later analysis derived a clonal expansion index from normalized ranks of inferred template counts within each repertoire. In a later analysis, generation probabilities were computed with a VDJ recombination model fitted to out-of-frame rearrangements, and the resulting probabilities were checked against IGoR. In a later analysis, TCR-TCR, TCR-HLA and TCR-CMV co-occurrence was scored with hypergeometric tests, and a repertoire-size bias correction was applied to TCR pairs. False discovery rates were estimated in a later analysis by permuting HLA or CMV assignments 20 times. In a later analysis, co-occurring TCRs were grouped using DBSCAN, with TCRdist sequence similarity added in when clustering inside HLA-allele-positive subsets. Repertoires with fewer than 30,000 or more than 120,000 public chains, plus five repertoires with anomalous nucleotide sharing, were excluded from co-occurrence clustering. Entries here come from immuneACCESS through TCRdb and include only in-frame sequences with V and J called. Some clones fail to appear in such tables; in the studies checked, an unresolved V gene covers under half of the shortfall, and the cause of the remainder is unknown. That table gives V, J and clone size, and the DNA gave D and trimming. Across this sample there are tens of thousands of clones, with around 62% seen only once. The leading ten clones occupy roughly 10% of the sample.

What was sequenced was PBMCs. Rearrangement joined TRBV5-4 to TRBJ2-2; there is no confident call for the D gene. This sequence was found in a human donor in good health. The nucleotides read TGTGCCAGCAGCTTGGGCAGGTTGACCGGGGAGCTGTTTTTT. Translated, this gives CASSLGRLTGELFF.